The 24 T cell receptor beta chains below come from one sample, sequenced in a study of cytomegalovirus exposure and HLA in healthy donors. PCR involved 60 Vbeta and 13 Jbeta primers. Clones were sequenced by immunoSEQ multiplex PCR, and TCRdb holds only the in-frame ones, with some missing. The data contain about 130,000 clones, approximately 69% of them singletons. Sample: PBMCs. The receptor set was obtained from a man aged 35 to 55 in good health and CMV-seropositive.

As concerns this clone: At one of its ends the junction is not consistent with the germline gene, which may arise from a read error. The gene calls are TRBV7-7 and TRBJ2-5, with TRBD2 as a possible D gene (7 bases). The germline V gene encodes CDR1 SSHAT and CDR2 FNYEAQ (reference sequence). CDR3 length: 14 amino acids. The CDR3 nucleotides are TGTGCTAGCAGCAAGACTAGGGGGAGGGGGACCCAGTACTTC. Protein product: CASSKTRGRGTQYF.

The rearrangement links TRBV25-1 to TRBJ2-2, with D possibly matching TRBD2 (6 bases). This CDR3 is built from 16 residues. The germline V gene encodes CDR1 MGHDK and CDR2 SYGVNS. Trimming shortened V by 1 base and J by 1 base, and 10 bases separated the two germline ends. The CDR3 nucleotides are TGTGCCAGCAGTGAATCCGTGCGGGGGAACACCGGGGAGCTGTTTTTT. Its translation: CASSESVRGNTGELFF.

This clone occurred a few times. This rearrangement joins TRBV28 to TRBJ2-7; TRBD2 matches at 10 bases. The germline V gene has CDR1 MDHEN and CDR2 SYDVKM. CDR3 length: 15 amino acids. After removal of 3 bases from V and 4 bases from J, the junction contained 6 bases not matched to a gene. The CDR3 coding sequence is TGTGCCAGCAGTTTCCTAGCGGGAGATAGATACGAGCAGTACTTC. Translation gives CASSFLAGDRYEQYF.

The chain joins TRBV18 to TRBJ2-5; TRBD1 is a possible D gene (7 bases). The germline V gene encodes CDR1 KGHSH and CDR2 LQKENI. Deletions cut 3 bases from V and 6 bases from J, with 17 bases between. This CDR3 comprises 15 residues. CDR3 loop: CASSPSQGEVKTQYF. The CDR3 bases are TGTGCCAGCTCACCTTCCCAGGGGGAGGTAAAGACCCAGTACTTC. The variable domain in full, with the rest retrieved from reference TRBV18 and TRBJ2-5, is NAGVMQNPRHLVRRRGQEARLRCSPMKGHSHVYWYRQLPEEGLKFMVYLQKENIIDESGMPKERFSAEFPKEGPSILRIQQVVRGDSAAYFCASSPSQGEVKTQYFGPGTRLLVL.

V gene TRBV28 combines with J gene TRBJ1-5, with 7 positions matching TRBD1. Germline V gene sequence: CDR1 MDHEN, CDR2 SYDVKM. This CDR3 has 15 residues. J gave up 0 bases and V 7 bases, and 6 bases lay outside the gene matches. The CDR3 protein is CASIQEGASNQPQHF. The DNA for the CDR3 is TGTGCCAGCATACAGGAGGGGGCTAGCAATCAGCCCCAGCATTTT.

This clone was picked up a small number of times. The chain's CDR3 is CASSPLKAALEGYTF. The CDR3 bases are TGTGCCAGCTCACCCCTAAAGGCGGCACTAGAAGGCTACACCTTC. This chain joins TRBV18 and TRBJ1-2; D not resolved. CDR1 and CDR2 from the germline V gene are KGHSH and LQKENI. The CDR3 runs 15 residues. Trimming took off 3 bases at V and 8 bases at J, with 19 bases between the two ends.

The chain has TRBV9 and TRBJ2-2; a possible D gene is TRBD2 (6 bases). The CDR3 loop spans 15 amino acids. V lost 0 bases and J lost 6, with 12 bases in between. Germline CDR1 and CDR2: SGDLS and YYNGEE. CDR3 sequence (DNA): TGTGCCAGCAGCGTAGAACTACGGGGGTCCGGGGAGCTGTTTTTT. Amino acid sequence: CASSVELRGSGELFF.

The rearrangement uses TRBV18 and TRBJ1-2; possibly TRBD1 for D (5 bases). There are 15 residues in the CDR3. V was cut by 3 bases and J by 2 bases, with 13 bases left in between. Germline V gives CDR1 KGHSH, CDR2 LQKENI. The CDR3 bases are TGTGCCAGCTCACCCTTGGCAGGGCCGAACTATGGCTACACCTTC. Amino acids: CASSPLAGPNYGYTF.

The chain couples TRBV28 to TRBJ2-7; D perhaps matches TRBD1 (5 bases). The CDR3 runs 14 residues. V lost 10 bases to trimming and J lost 2 bases, with 18 bases between them. Germline-derived CDR1 and CDR2 are MDHEN and SYDVKM. Written as DNA, the CDR3 is TGTGCCACCATAGGAAGGGGTATCACCTACGAGCAGTACTTC. This gives the protein CATIGRGITYEQYF.

This chain uses TRBV4-1 with TRBJ2-7; 7 bases line up with TRBD2. Germline V gene data show CDR1 as MGHRA and CDR2 as YSYEKL. With 1 base clipped from V and 2 bases from J, the junction kept 5 bases outside the gene matches. CDR3 size: 15 residues. The CDR3 sequence is CASSQGLADPYEQYF. The CDR3 region has the DNA TGCGCCAGCAGCCAAGGACTAGCTGACCCCTACGAGCAGTACTTC.

The chain has TRBV6-5 and TRBJ2-2, with 8 bases fitting TRBD1. CDR1 is MNHEY, CDR2 SVGAGI, per germline. Unmatched junction bases numbered 8, after V lost 5 bases and J lost 6 bases. There are 15 residues in the CDR3. CDR3 loop: CASSTQGAVSGELFF. CDR3 coding DNA: TGTGCCAGCAGTACTCAGGGGGCGGTGTCCGGGGAGCTGTTTTTT.

The chain uses TRBV6-5 and TRBJ2-2; the D gene is possibly TRBD1 (7 bases). V lost 8 bases to trimming and J lost 6 bases, with 16 bases between them. In germline, CDR1 is MNHEY, CDR2 SVGAGI. This CDR3 has 14 amino acids. CDR3 sequence reads: CASEEGADAGELFF. In DNA form, the CDR3 reads TGTGCCAGCGAGGAGGGGGCAGACGCCGGGGAGCTGTTTTTT.

The chain carries TRBV18 and TRBJ2-7; tentatively, D is TRBD2 (6 bases). V was trimmed by 4 bases and J by 2 bases, leaving 15 bases between them. Germline assignment: CDR1 KGHSH and CDR2 LQKENI. This CDR3 has 15 amino acids. CDR3 DNA: TGTGCCAGCTCACGTCTTTCGGAGGGGCCCTACGAGCAGTACTTC. Protein product: CASSRLSEGPYEQYF.

The chain combines TRBV27 with TRBJ1-5; D is unclear. In germline, CDR1 is MNHEY, CDR2 SMNVEV (reference sequence). The germline V and J ends were trimmed by 4 bases and 0 bases, with 7 bases remaining between them. The CDR3 is 14 residues long. CDR3 nucleotide sequence: TGTGCCAGCAGTTCCGGGTATAGCAATCAGCCCCAGCATTTT. It yields the protein CASSSGYSNQPQHF.

In its sample, this clone was seen once. The chain joins TRBV6-5 to TRBJ1-5; D is unresolved. The germline V gene has CDR1 MNHEY and CDR2 SVGAGI. This CDR3 region has 15 residues. Trimming took 6 bases from V and 0 from J, leaving 12 bases between them. The CDR3 region is CASRAGDLSNQPQHF. The CDR3 DNA reads as TGTGCCAGCAGGGCAGGCGACCTTAGCAATCAGCCCCAGCATTTT.

The CDR3 spells CASSLMGQVLSGANVLTF. DNA of the CDR3: TGTGCCAGCAGTTTAATGGGACAGGTCCTCTCTGGGGCCAACGTCCTGACTTTC. This chain connects TRBV28 to TRBJ2-6, with TRBD1 matching 8 bases. Germline trimming cut 2 bases from V and 0 bases from J; bases unmatched to any gene: 6. Germline CDR1 is MDHEN and CDR2 is SYDVKM. This CDR3 is 18 amino acids long. Filled out from reference TRBV28 and TRBJ2-6, the complete variable domain reads DVKVTQSSRYLVKRTGEKVFLECVQDMDHENMFWYRQDPGLGLRLIYFSYDVKMKEKGDIPEGYSVSREKKERFSLILESASTNQTSMYLCASSLMGQVLSGANVLTFGAGSRLTVL.

The chain has TRBV27 and TRBJ1-2; the match to TRBD1 covers 7 bases. This CDR3 has 16 residues. V shed 4 bases and J 6 bases; nucleotides not matched to a gene: 14. Germline V CDR1 and CDR2: MNHEY, SMNVEV (reference sequence). The CDR3 sequence: CASSSPNPTGSNGYTF. The DNA of the CDR3 is TGTGCCAGCAGTTCCCCGAACCCGACAGGGAGTAATGGCTACACCTTC.

This rearrangement joins TRBV5-6 to TRBJ2-1, with 7 bases lining up with TRBD1. Germline V gene data show CDR1 as SGHDT and CDR2 as YYEEEE. The junction had 8 bases not matched to a gene; V was cut back by 5 bases and J by 9 bases. The CDR3 sequence is 13 residues long. CDR3 DNA: TGTGCCAGCAGTACCACAGGGGATATTGAGCAGTTCTTC. Translating gives CASSTTGDIEQFF.

The J gene is TRBJ2-2, the V gene TRBV5-1; TRBD2 matches 7 bases. The CDR3 is made up of 15 amino acids. The J segment lost 3 bases and the V segment lost 3 bases, leaving 5 bases of the junction unmatched. CDR1 is SGHRS and CDR2 is YFSETQ in the germline V gene. The CDR3 region has the DNA TGCGCCAGCAGCTCCGGGCTAGCGGACACCGGGGAGCTGTTTTTT. Amino acid sequence: CASSSGLADTGELFF. The full variable domain, rest sourced from reference TRBV5-1 and TRBJ2-2, is KAGVTQTPRYLIKTRGQQVTLSCSPISGHRSVSWYQQTPGQGLQFLFEYFSETQRNKGNFPGRFSGRQFSNSRSEMNVSTLELGDSALYLCASSSGLADTGELFFGEGSRLTVL.

The V call is TRBV7-9, the J call TRBJ2-1; 11 nucleotides line up with TRBD1. Germline V gene lookup returns CDR1 SEHNR and CDR2 FQNEAQ (reference sequence). The CDR3 totals 16 residues. V trimming: 6 bases; J trimming: 6 bases; junction bases outside the gene matches: 10. The CDR3 sequence: CASRATDRGRFNEQFF. The CDR3 nucleotides read TGTGCCAGCAGAGCAACGGACAGGGGGCGATTCAATGAGCAGTTCTTC.

The rearrangement uses TRBV5-1 and TRBJ2-3; 11 nucleotides agree with TRBD2. V lost 5 bases to trimming and J lost 6 bases; unmatched junction nucleotides: 8. This CDR3 region has 15 residues. Germline V gene lookup returns CDR1 SGHRS and CDR2 YFSETQ. CDR3: CASSFIAGGPDTQYF. The CDR3 nucleotides are TGCGCCAGCAGTTTCATAGCGGGAGGGCCGGATACGCAGTATTTT. The whole variable domain, filled in from reference TRBV5-1 and TRBJ2-3, reads KAGVTQTPRYLIKTRGQQVTLSCSPISGHRSVSWYQQTPGQGLQFLFEYFSETQRNKGNFPGRFSGRQFSNSRSEMNVSTLELGDSALYLCASSFIAGGPDTQYFGPGTRLTVL.

V usage is TRBV7-6 and J usage is TRBJ2-7; the match to TRBD2 covers 10 bases. V lost 0 bases and J lost 7; bases outside the gene matches: 6. Per germline, CDR1 SGHVS and CDR2 FNYEAQ. The CDR3 extends over 15 amino acids. The chain's CDR3 is CASSLATSGKGEQYF. DNA for the CDR3: TGTGCCAGCAGCTTAGCAACTAGCGGGAAAGGAGAGCAGTACTTC.

The chain employs TRBV15 and TRBJ2-2; TRBD1 might be the D (5 bases). Germline V gene sequence: CDR1 LNHNV, CDR2 YYDKDF (reference sequence). V was clipped by 0 bases and J by 0 bases, with 8 bases between them. This CDR3 comprises 16 residues. DNA for the CDR3: TGTGCCACCAGCAGAGACAGGGCCGCGAACACCGGGGAGCTGTTTTTT. Translating it yields CATSRDRAANTGELFF. Drawing the rest from reference TRBV15 and TRBJ2-2, the complete variable domain is DAMVIQNPRYQVTQFGKPVTLSCSQTLNHNVMYWYQQKSSQAPKLLFHYYDKDFNNEADTPDNFQSRRPNTSFCFLDIRSPGLGDTAMYLCATSRDRAANTGELFFGEGSRLTVL.

This chain uses TRBV6-5 with TRBJ2-3; 8 bases line up with TRBD2. V lost 4 bases to trimming and J lost 5 bases; unmatched junction nucleotides: 8. Germline V gene sequence: CDR1 MNHEY, CDR2 SVGAGI. The CDR3 is 15 residues long. CDR3 amino acids: CASSSPGLGQDTQYF. The CDR3 nucleotides are TGTGCCAGCAGTTCCCCGGGACTAGGGCAAGATACGCAGTATTTT.